Listed here are 31 T cell receptor beta chains from one sample, sequenced in a study of blood T cell repertoires in COVID-19. Clones were sequenced by immunoSEQ multiplex PCR, and TCRdb holds only the in-frame ones, with some missing. There are fewer than 300,000 clones in the sample; 75% to 90% occur only once, and over 5% lies in the top ten. What was sequenced was peripheral blood. The receptors derive from a woman aged 45-60 years with COVID-19, enrolled during active disease.

The rearrangement uses TRBV30 and TRBJ1-1, with TRBD1 identical over 9 bases. This CDR3 has 19 residues. Germline V gene sequence: CDR1 GTSNPN, CDR2 SVGIG (reference sequence). The J segment lost 5 bases and the V segment lost 2 bases, leaving 21 bases of the junction unmatched. The CDR3 is CAWSKQGAVVRGSNTEAFF. CDR3 DNA sequence: TGTGCCTGGAGTAAACAGGGGGCTGTAGTCCGAGGAAGTAATACTGAAGCTTTCTTT.

The CDR3 here is CASSFGLLSSYEQYF. The CDR3 DNA follows: TGTGCCAGCAGCTTCGGACTTCTGAGCTCCTACGAGCAGTACTTC. The chain joins TRBV7-2 to TRBJ2-7; D might be TRBD2 (5 bases). Germline values: CDR1 SGHTA, CDR2 FQGNSA. With 3 bases removed from V and 0 bases from J, the gap between germline ends came to 12 bases. This CDR3 has 15 amino acids.

This clone was counted a single time. The gene calls are TRBV19 and TRBJ2-7; TRBD1 matches at 7 bases. V lost 9 bases to trimming and J lost 1 base; unmatched junction nucleotides: 9. Germline V gene sequence: CDR1 LNHDA, CDR2 SQIVND (reference sequence). The CDR3 sequence is 14 residues long. The DNA for the CDR3 is TGTGCCAGCTCAACCGGGACAGTTTCCTACGAGCAGTACTTC. It is translated as CASSTGTVSYEQYF.

The chain couples TRBV19 to TRBJ1-1, with 10 positions matching TRBD1. The CDR3 is 14 amino acids. V was pared by 8 bases and J by 5 bases, with 8 bases of the junction left unmatched. The germline gives CDR1 LNHDA, CDR2 SQIVND (reference sequence). CDR3 sequence (DNA): TGTGCCAGTCGACAGGGGGCTTTCAAGACTGAAGCTTTCTTT. Residues: CASRQGAFKTEAFF.

This chain joins TRBV5-4 and TRBJ2-5, with D hard to call. Germline V CDR1 and CDR2: SGHNT, YYREEE (reference sequence). V was pared by 0 bases and J by 2 bases, with 5 bases between. The CDR3 consists of 13 residues. This CDR3 is CASSLDLQETQYF. In DNA form, the CDR3 reads TGTGCCAGCAGCTTGGATCTGCAAGAGACCCAGTACTTC.

This chain uses TRBV5-6 with TRBJ2-7; D is ambiguous. The germline V gene encodes CDR1 SGHDT and CDR2 YYEEEE. This CDR3 has 13 residues. With 0 bases removed from V and 3 bases from J, the gap between germline ends came to 7 bases. The CDR3 nucleotides are TGTGCCAGCAGCTTGGCCTTGAGCTACGAGCAGTACTTC. It is translated as CASSLALSYEQYF.

This chain connects TRBV24-1 to TRBJ1-2; D is unresolved. This CDR3 has 16 amino acids. V gave up 0 bases and J gave up 0 bases, with 10 bases separating them. Per the germline V gene, CDR1 is KGHDR and CDR2 is SFDVKD. CDR3 amino acids: CATSDLLGKTNYGYTF. In DNA form, the CDR3 reads TGTGCCACCAGTGATTTGCTCGGGAAGACTAACTATGGCTACACCTTC.

This clone was seen a handful of times. This rearrangement joins TRBV5-1 to TRBJ2-7; TRBD2 matches 9 bases. CDR1 and CDR2 (germline): SGHRS, YFSETQ. CDR3 length: 15 amino acids. After removal of 4 bases from V and 2 bases from J, the junction contained 7 bases not matched to a gene. The CDR3 coding sequence is TGCGCCAGCAGCATGGTCGGCGGGAGGGCCTACGAGCAGTACTTC. Translation gives CASSMVGGRAYEQYF.

V is TRBV11-2 and J is TRBJ1-2; 7 bases map to TRBD1. The ends lost 5 bases at V and 4 bases at J; junction bases unmatched: 13. CDR3 length: 16 residues. The germline CDR1 and CDR2 sequences are SGHAT and FQNNGV. The CDR3: CASSHSPGQMIYGYTF. CDR3 coding DNA: TGTGCCAGCAGCCACTCCCCGGGACAGATGATCTATGGCTACACCTTC. Supplemented by reference TRBV11-2 and TRBJ1-2, the full variable domain reads EAGVAQSPRYKIIEKRQSVAFWCNPISGHATLYWYQQILGQGPKLLIQFQNNGVVDDSQLPKDRFSAERLKGVDSTLKIQPAKLEDSAVYLCASSHSPGQMIYGYTFGSGTRLTVV.

Only one count was recorded for this clone. CDR3 residues: CASSRGSGTSGILSYEQYF. In DNA, the CDR3 is TGTGCCAGCAGCCGAGGATCCGGGACTAGCGGGATCCTCTCCTACGAGCAGTACTTC. The chain uses TRBV4-2 and TRBJ2-7; 13 bases map to TRBD2. The CDR3 is made up of 19 amino acids. V was clipped by 4 bases and J by 0 bases; unmatched bases: 12. Per the germline V gene, CDR1 is LGHNA and CDR2 is YNFKEQ.

Only a few counts were recorded for this clone. The chain links TRBV18 to TRBJ2-3, with 8 bases lining up with TRBD1. From germline, CDR1 is KGHSH and CDR2 LQKENI. Unmatched junction bases numbered 6, after V lost 3 bases and J lost 4 bases. The CDR3 has 15 residues. The CDR3 region has the DNA TGTGCCAGCTCACCGTGGACAGGGTCCGCAGATACGCAGTATTTT. Translation gives CASSPWTGSADTQYF.

V usage is TRBV5-1 and J usage is TRBJ1-4; 11 bases align to TRBD1. Germline lookup yields CDR1 SGHRS and CDR2 YFSETQ. The ends lost 1 base at V and 3 bases at J; junction bases unmatched: 8. The CDR3 runs to 18 residues. The CDR3 reads CASSLKLGQGAANEKLFF. CDR3 DNA sequence: TGCGCCAGCAGCTTGAAGCTTGGACAGGGGGCCGCTAATGAAAAACTGTTTTTT.

The V call is TRBV27, the J call TRBJ2-3; D may be TRBD1 (5 bases). The CDR3 is 13 amino acids. The V end lost 4 bases, the J end lost 7 bases, and 12 bases lay between the germline ends. The germline gives CDR1 MNHEY, CDR2 SMNVEV (reference sequence). CDR3 protein: CASSSSQGYTQYF. In DNA form, the CDR3 reads TGTGCCAGCAGTTCATCTCAGGGTTATACGCAGTATTTT.

The J gene is TRBJ1-2, the V gene TRBV24-1, with TRBD1 as a possible D gene (6 bases). V was trimmed by 4 bases and J by 6 bases, leaving 17 bases between them. The length of the CDR3 is 15 residues. The germline gives CDR1 KGHDR, CDR2 SFDVKD. CDR3 residues: CATSDEGHRRDGYTF. The CDR3 DNA follows: TGTGCCACCAGTGACGAGGGACACCGACGGGATGGCTACACCTTC.

A few counts support this clone. The chain is built from TRBV19 and TRBJ2-7, with 7 bases matching TRBD2. The V gene's germline CDR1 is LNHDA and CDR2 SQIVND (reference sequence). The junction had 10 bases not matched to a gene; V was cut back by 1 base and J by 1 base. The CDR3 has 17 residues. The CDR3 DNA follows: TGTGCCAGTAGTATAGGGCCTAGCGGTAAAATTTCCTACGAGCAGTACTTC. Amino acid sequence: CASSIGPSGKISYEQYF.

This clone is a singleton in its sample. The rearrangement links TRBV12-3 or TRBV12-4 to TRBJ2-3; no definite D call. Trimming took 3 bases from V and 7 from J, leaving 5 bases between them. The CDR3 contains 11 residues. The CDR3 region has the DNA TGTGCCAGCAGTTTCAGGTATACGCAGTATTTT. Translation: CASSFRYTQYF.

The chain has TRBV27 and TRBJ2-5, with 12 positions matching TRBD2. With V trimmed by 6 bases and J by 0 bases, 2 bases remained unmatched. Germline-derived CDR1 and CDR2 are MNHEY and SMNVEV (reference sequence). CDR3 length: 15 residues. DNA for the CDR3: TGTGCCAGCAGCCTAGCGGGAGGGTACCAAGAGACCCAGTACTTC. Its translation: CASSLAGGYQETQYF.

The chain joins TRBV21-1 to TRBJ2-6; TRBD1 is the table's D call and was not checked against the DNA. TRBV21-1 is deemed a pseudogene. The CDR3 is 16 residues long. The CDR3 region is CASSTNRDSGANVLTF. The CDR3 region has the DNA TGTGCCAGCAGCACTAACAGGGATTCTGGGGCCAACGTCCTGACTTTC.

V is TRBV28 and J is TRBJ2-1; 8 bases agree with TRBD2. V lost 4 bases and J lost 6; bases outside the gene matches: 8. This CDR3 has 15 residues. Germline V gives CDR1 MDHEN, CDR2 SYDVKM. The CDR3 coding sequence is TGTGCCAGCAGTTCCGGGGGGGGACACCCCAATGAGCAGTTCTTC. Amino acid sequence: CASSSGGGHPNEQFF.

The genes are TRBV11-1 and TRBJ1-1; 10 bases line up with TRBD1. There are 14 residues in the CDR3. V shed 3 bases and J 6 bases; nucleotides not matched to a gene: 4. Per germline, CDR1 SGHAT and CDR2 FQDESV (reference sequence). The CDR3 bases are TGTGCCAGCAGCTTGATGGGACAGGGGTCTGAAGCTTTCTTT. Protein sequence: CASSLMGQGSEAFF. The entire variable domain, with the rest obtained from reference TRBV11-1 and TRBJ1-1, is as follows: EAEVAQSPRYKITEKSQAVAFWCDPISGHATLYWYRQILGQGPELLVQFQDESVVDDSQLPKDRFSAERLKGVDSTLKIQPAELGDSAMYLCASSLMGQGSEAFFGQGTRLTVV.

The chain combines TRBV24-1 with TRBJ2-1; 11 bases are a match to TRBD2. Germline trimming cut 4 bases from V and 9 bases from J; bases unmatched to any gene: 4. From germline, CDR1 is KGHDR and CDR2 SFDVKD. The CDR3 consists of 14 residues. The CDR3 DNA follows: TGTGCCACCAGTGAGACCGGGACTAGCGGTGAGCAGTTCTTC. Translated, it gives CATSETGTSGEQFF.

The chain recombines TRBV12-3 or TRBV12-4 with TRBJ1-5; tentatively, D is TRBD1 (6 bases). This CDR3 spans 11 amino acids. Trimming took off 5 bases at V and 9 bases at J, with 8 bases between the two ends. The CDR3 DNA reads as TGTGCCAGCAGTAGGGGGGGGCCCCAGCATTTT. This codes for CASSRGGPQHF.

Only one count was recorded for this clone. This chain uses TRBV7-2 with TRBJ2-1; 7 bases agree with TRBD2. CDR3 length equals 14 residues. Germline CDR1 reads SGHTA; CDR2 reads FQGNSA. Unmatched junction bases numbered 2, after V lost 0 bases and J lost 6 bases. CDR3 sequence reads: CASSLAGGRNEQFF. The CDR3 DNA sequence: TGTGCCAGCAGCTTAGCGGGAGGGCGCAATGAGCAGTTCTTC.

This clone was found once. The chain has TRBV7-2 and TRBJ2-4; 7 nucleotides line up with TRBD1. Germline-derived CDR1 and CDR2 are SGHTA and FQGNSA. The CDR3 runs to 15 residues. V shed 5 bases, J shed 6 bases, and the junction held 10 bases outside the gene matches. The CDR3 protein is CASSTPGGRGNIQYF. CDR3 nucleotide sequence: TGTGCCAGCAGCACCCCAGGGGGACGGGGAAACATTCAGTACTTC.

The V call is TRBV7-9, the J call TRBJ1-1; D unresolved. This CDR3 comprises 13 residues. Trimming took 5 bases from V and 7 from J, leaving 14 bases between them. Germline assignment: CDR1 SEHNR and CDR2 FQNEAQ (reference sequence). The CDR3 region is CASSREVGGEAFF. The DNA of the CDR3 is TGTGCCAGCAGCCGGGAAGTAGGTGGTGAAGCTTTCTTT.

The V call is TRBV10-1, the J call TRBJ1-1; perhaps TRBD1 as D (6 bases). CDR3 length equals 14 residues. V lost 7 bases and J lost 1, with 13 bases in between. From germline, CDR1 is WNHNN and CDR2 SYGVQD (reference sequence). The CDR3 loop is CASTRDTTNTEAFF. DNA for the CDR3: TGCGCCAGCACCCGGGACACCACGAACACTGAAGCTTTCTTT.

This rearrangement joins TRBV6-5 to TRBJ2-7; the match to TRBD1 covers 7 bases. V lost 10 bases to trimming and J lost 4 bases; unmatched junction nucleotides: 13. Germline CDR1 and CDR2: MNHEY and SVGAGI. The CDR3 runs to 14 residues. CDR3 sequence reads: CATTTPGQPYEQYF. The CDR3 DNA sequence: TGTGCCACCACCACACCGGGACAGCCTTACGAGCAGTACTTC.

CDR3 amino acids: CSVDEGGTDTQYF. The CDR3 DNA reads as TGCAGCGTTGATGAGGGGGGCACAGATACGCAGTATTTT. The V and J genes are TRBV29-1 and TRBJ2-3; possible D gene TRBD1, 6 bases. This CDR3 region has 13 residues. Deletions cut 3 bases from V and 1 base from J, with 8 bases between. Germline V CDR1 and CDR2: SQVTM, ANQGSEA.

V and J are TRBV5-4 and TRBJ1-3, with D hard to call. Trimming took off 3 bases at V and 4 bases at J, with 14 bases between the two ends. Germline assignment: CDR1 SGHNT and CDR2 YYREEE (reference sequence). The CDR3 length is 15 residues. In nucleotides, the CDR3 is TGTGCCAGCAGCTCAGGAGGGCTCGGAGGAAACACCATATATTTT. Translating it yields CASSSGGLGGNTIYF.

The genes are TRBV24-1 and TRBJ2-3, with D tentatively TRBD1 (7 bases). CDR3 length: 16 amino acids. Trimming stripped 5 bases from V and 5 bases from J, with 19 bases between. Germline CDR1 and CDR2: KGHDR and SFDVKD. The CDR3 reads CATSGPEQGGVDTQYF. The CDR3 DNA follows: TGTGCCACCAGTGGTCCTGAGCAGGGGGGAGTAGATACGCAGTATTTT.

V and J are TRBV3-1 (or the pseudogene TRBV3-2) and TRBJ1-4; TRBD1 matches at 9 bases. Germline-derived CDR1 and CDR2 are LGHDT and YNNKEL (reference sequence). CDR3 length: 15 residues. Trimming removed 4 bases from V and 1 base from J; junction bases left unmatched: 1. The CDR3 region is CASSRGQGTNEKLFF. For the CDR3, the DNA is TGTGCCAGCAGCCGGGGACAGGGAACTAATGAAAAACTGTTTTTT.